These T cell receptor beta chains were read from a single sample in a study of blood T cell repertoires in COVID-19. Using immunoSEQ multiplex PCR, the repertoire was profiled, and TCRdb retains in-frame clones only, with some absent. The sample has 270,000 or so clones, about four fifths seen once; the top ten hold roughly 1.5%. Sequencing used peripheral blood. The receptor source for this set is a human donor with COVID-19, enrolled during active disease. The donor label of this sample is uncertain. CDR3s include the opening cysteine and the closing phenylalanine or tryptophan. A D gene is named only where the DNA matches it firmly. Clone size is shown for a subset of rows, as once, few, many or a class of expanded clone.

abundance	v_gene	d_gene	j_gene	CDR3nt	CDR3aa
NA	TRBV5-1	TRBD1	TRBJ1-1	TGCGCCAGCAGCAAAGGACAGGGCACTGACACTGAAGCTTTCTTT	CASSKGQGTDTEAFF
NA	TRBV10-1	TRBD2	TRBJ2-3	TGCGCCAGCAGTGAGTCCGGACTAGACACGCAGTATTTT	CASSESGLDTQYF
NA	TRBV5-1	NA	TRBJ2-5	TGCGCCAGCAACAAGGGGGCGGGGGAGACCCAGTACTTC	CASNKGAGETQYF
NA	TRBV29-1	TRBD1	TRBJ1-4	TGCAGCGTGGCGCCGGGACAGGATGAAAAACTGTTTTTT	CSVAPGQDEKLFF
NA	TRBV5-4	TRBD1	TRBJ2-1	TGTGCCAGCAGCTTGGAGTGGCAGGGGGTAGGTGAGCAGTTCTTC	CASSLEWQGVGEQFF
once	TRBV28	NA	TRBJ2-6	TGTGCCAGCCTGCCCAGGGGCTCTGGGGCCAACGTCCTGACTTTC	CASLPRGSGANVLTF
NA	TRBV28	NA	TRBJ2-1	TGTGCCAGCTGGCCCCCGAACTACAATGAGCAGTTCTTC	CASWPPNYNEQFF
NA	TRBV28	NA	TRBJ2-1	TGTGCCACTAGCGCAGGGGGTGAGCAGTTCTTC	CATSAGGEQFF
once	TRBV6-1	TRBD1	TRBJ2-1	TGTGCCAGCAGTGAACAAGGACAGGGTTTCAATGAGCAGTTCTTC	CASSEQGQGFNEQFF
NA	TRBV6-5	NA	TRBJ1-1	TGTGCCAGCGGAGGGGAGGTAACTGAAGCTTTCTTT	CASGGEVTEAFF
NA	TRBV6-4	NA	TRBJ2-3	TGTGCCAGCAGTGACTCGGGACTCGGCGGGCAGTATTTT	CASSDSGLGGQYF
NA	TRBV7-9	TRBD1	TRBJ2-3	TGTGCCAGCAGCTCCGACAGGGACGTCTCCTATACGCAGTATTTT	CASSSDRDVSYTQYF
NA	TRBV18	NA	TRBJ2-1	TGTGCCAGCTCACCATTTTTTGGGGGGTCGAGCTCCTACAATGAGCAGTTCTTC	CASSPFFGGSSSYNEQFF
once	TRBV19	TRBD1	TRBJ2-7	TGTGCCAGCAATGACGGAATTGGGACAGGGGGCGAGCAGTACTTC	CASNDGIGTGGEQYF
NA	TRBV6-5	TRBD2	TRBJ2-1	TGTGCCAGCAGAGGGACTAGCGGGAGCGATGAGCAGTTCTTC	CASRGTSGSDEQFF
NA	TRBV28	NA	TRBJ1-1	TGTGCCAGCAGTCACCCTACTGGGGCTCGGACTGAAGCTTTCTTT	CASSHPTGARTEAFF
NA	TRBV9	TRBD2	TRBJ2-3	TGTGCCAGCAGCGCCACTCCGGGACTAGCGGGAGTGGGGGGCTTCACAGATACGCAGTATTTT	CASSATPGLAGVGGFTDTQYF
NA	TRBV27	NA	TRBJ2-7	TGTGCCAGCAGTCCAGGACAGTCGGGGGAGCAGTACTTC	CASSPGQSGEQYF
NA	TRBV2	TRBD1	TRBJ2-7	TGTGCCAGCAGGGACAGGGATCGAGTTGGCTACTACGAGCAGTACTTC	CASRDRDRVGYYEQYF
NA	TRBV9	NA	TRBJ1-1	TGTGCCAGCAGCCCTAGGACAGACATGAACACTGAAGCTTTCTTT	CASSPRTDMNTEAFF
NA	TRBV6-5	NA	TRBJ2-7	TGTGCCAGCAGCCGAAGGGACTTCTACGAGCAGTACTTC	CASSRRDFYEQYF
once	TRBV29-1	NA	TRBJ1-1	TGCAGCGGAACCCCGGGACACCCGAACACTGAAGCTTTCTTT	CSGTPGHPNTEAFF
NA	TRBV18	NA	TRBJ2-3	TGTGCCAGCTCCCCTCGGGGAATAGCGGCCACAGATACGCAGTATTTT	CASSPRGIAATDTQYF
NA	TRBV19	TRBD1	TRBJ1-1	TGTGCCACTCGACAGGGGGCGAGTGTGAACACTGAAGCTTTCTTT	CATRQGASVNTEAFF
NA	TRBV28	TRBD2	TRBJ2-5	TGTGCCAGCAGTAAACTAGCGGTTGGGGAGACCCAGTACTTC	CASSKLAVGETQYF
NA	TRBV6-6	NA	TRBJ2-2	TGTGCCAGCAGTTACGGGCAGGCCGCCGGGGAGCTGTTTTTT	CASSYGQAAGELFF
NA	TRBV28	TRBD1	TRBJ1-5	TGTGCCAGCAGCGGATGGACAGGGGACAATCAGCCCCAGCATTTT	CASSGWTGDNQPQHF
once	TRBV10-2	TRBD2	TRBJ2-7	TGCGCCAGCAGTGAGGTTGGCGGGAGTATCTACGAGCAGTACTTC	CASSEVGGSIYEQYF
NA	TRBV10-3	TRBD1	TRBJ1-6	TGTGCCATCCAAAATGACAGGGGGCAAATTAATTCACCCCTCCACTTT	CAIQNDRGQINSPLHF
NA	TRBV27	TRBD1	TRBJ2-1	TGTGCCAGCAGCCGAGGGGACAGGCCTGACAGGGAGCAGTTCTTC	CASSRGDRPDREQFF
NA	TRBV27	TRBD1	TRBJ2-6	TGTGCCAGCAGTTCCGGGACAGGGGCATTTACTGGGGCCAACGTCCTGACTTTC	CASSSGTGAFTGANVLTF
NA	TRBV28	TRBD2	TRBJ2-2	TGTGCCAGCAGTCCCGCGGGAGTGGCCGGGGAGCTGTTTTTT	CASSPAGVAGELFF
NA	TRBV7-9	TRBD1	TRBJ1-1	TGTGCCAGCAGCTTAGTACAGGGGGCGGATTCTGAAGCTTTCTTT	CASSLVQGADSEAFF
NA	TRBV7-8	TRBD1	TRBJ1-5	TGTGCCAGCAGCTCGGAACAGGGGCGGATTCAGCCCCAGCATTTT	CASSSEQGRIQPQHF
NA	TRBV28	TRBD1	TRBJ1-4	TGTGCCAGCAGTTGGGCCACAGGGGCTATAGATGAAAAACTGTTTTTT	CASSWATGAIDEKLFF
few	TRBV14	TRBD1	TRBJ1-2	TGTGCCAGCACCGCCAGGCCAGGGGGGTACGACGGCTACACCTTC	CASTARPGGYDGYTF
once	TRBV6-1	NA	TRBJ1-2	TGTGCCAGCAGTGAAGTATACCAGAACTATGGCTACACCTTC	CASSEVYQNYGYTF
NA	TRBV19	NA	TRBJ1-4	TGTGCCACTCACTTTGGGGGGGGCGAAAAACTGTTTTTT	CATHFGGGEKLFF
NA	TRBV11-2	NA	TRBJ2-7	TGTGCCAGCAGCCCCCGTTCGTACGAGCAGTACTTC	CASSPRSYEQYF
NA	TRBV28	NA	TRBJ2-7	TGTGCCAGCAGTTTATCGGTCGGTTTGGGGGCTTTCTACGAGCAGTACTTC	CASSLSVGLGAFYEQYF
NA	TRBV24-1	TRBD2	TRBJ2-1	TGTGCCACCAGTGATTTTACGCGGGAGGCCCGATACAATGAGCAGTTCTTC	CATSDFTREARYNEQFF
NA	TRBV29-1	TRBD1	TRBJ1-2	TGCAGCGTTGGGACAGGGGGCTACACCTTC	CSVGTGGYTF
NA	TRBV6-2/TRBV6-3	TRBD1	TRBJ1-4	TGTGCCAGCAGTGGACAGGGGTTCGTTAGTGAAAAACTGTTTTTT	CASSGQGFVSEKLFF
NA	TRBV12-2	NA	TRBJ2-1	TGTGCAAGTCGCTGTCTAGCGGGAGGGAGAAGCAATGAGCAGTTCTTC	CASRCLAGGRSNEQFF
NA	TRBV28	NA	TRBJ1-5	TGTGCCAGCAGCCGAGGCGCAGGGCATCAGCCCCAGCATTTT	CASSRGAGHQPQHF
NA	TRBV5-5	NA	TRBJ1-1	TGTGCCAGCAGCCTCGGGGGAGGGAACACTGAAGCTTTCTTT	CASSLGGGNTEAFF
NA	TRBV5-1	NA	TRBJ1-2	TGCGCCAGCAGCCGACGGGAGGCTAACTATGGCTACACCTTC	CASSRREANYGYTF
NA	TRBV12-5	TRBD2	TRBJ2-1	TGTGCTAGTGGTTTGTGGCTAGCGGACCCCAATGAGCAGTTCTTC	CASGLWLADPNEQFF
few	TRBV29-1	TRBD2	TRBJ2-7	TGCAGCGTTTCTGGACTAGCGGGAGGAGACGAGCAGTACTTC	CSVSGLAGGDEQYF
few	TRBV3-1/TRBV3-2	NA	TRBJ1-5	TGTGCCAGCAGCCTAACACAAAATCAGCCCCAGCATTTT	CASSLTQNQPQHF
NA	TRBV9	TRBD2	TRBJ2-7	TGTGCCAGCAGCGTAGCCGCTAGCGGGAGCGACGAGCAGTACTTC	CASSVAASGSDEQYF
few	TRBV5-1	TRBD1	TRBJ1-1	TGCGCCAGCAGCTTGCTCCCCACAGGGGGGAACACTGAAGCTTTCTTT	CASSLLPTGGNTEAFF
NA	TRBV19	NA	TRBJ1-5	TGTGCCAGTAGTATTCCCAGGGGTATGGGCAATCAGCCCCAGCATTTT	CASSIPRGMGNQPQHF
few	TRBV9	TRBD1	TRBJ1-1	TGTGCCAGCAGCTCGGGACAGGGGGCGAAAGCTTTCTTT	CASSSGQGAKAFF
NA	TRBV6-5	TRBD1	TRBJ1-4	TGTGCCAGCAAAGACAGGGGGCTGGCTAATGAAAAACTGTTTTTT	CASKDRGLANEKLFF